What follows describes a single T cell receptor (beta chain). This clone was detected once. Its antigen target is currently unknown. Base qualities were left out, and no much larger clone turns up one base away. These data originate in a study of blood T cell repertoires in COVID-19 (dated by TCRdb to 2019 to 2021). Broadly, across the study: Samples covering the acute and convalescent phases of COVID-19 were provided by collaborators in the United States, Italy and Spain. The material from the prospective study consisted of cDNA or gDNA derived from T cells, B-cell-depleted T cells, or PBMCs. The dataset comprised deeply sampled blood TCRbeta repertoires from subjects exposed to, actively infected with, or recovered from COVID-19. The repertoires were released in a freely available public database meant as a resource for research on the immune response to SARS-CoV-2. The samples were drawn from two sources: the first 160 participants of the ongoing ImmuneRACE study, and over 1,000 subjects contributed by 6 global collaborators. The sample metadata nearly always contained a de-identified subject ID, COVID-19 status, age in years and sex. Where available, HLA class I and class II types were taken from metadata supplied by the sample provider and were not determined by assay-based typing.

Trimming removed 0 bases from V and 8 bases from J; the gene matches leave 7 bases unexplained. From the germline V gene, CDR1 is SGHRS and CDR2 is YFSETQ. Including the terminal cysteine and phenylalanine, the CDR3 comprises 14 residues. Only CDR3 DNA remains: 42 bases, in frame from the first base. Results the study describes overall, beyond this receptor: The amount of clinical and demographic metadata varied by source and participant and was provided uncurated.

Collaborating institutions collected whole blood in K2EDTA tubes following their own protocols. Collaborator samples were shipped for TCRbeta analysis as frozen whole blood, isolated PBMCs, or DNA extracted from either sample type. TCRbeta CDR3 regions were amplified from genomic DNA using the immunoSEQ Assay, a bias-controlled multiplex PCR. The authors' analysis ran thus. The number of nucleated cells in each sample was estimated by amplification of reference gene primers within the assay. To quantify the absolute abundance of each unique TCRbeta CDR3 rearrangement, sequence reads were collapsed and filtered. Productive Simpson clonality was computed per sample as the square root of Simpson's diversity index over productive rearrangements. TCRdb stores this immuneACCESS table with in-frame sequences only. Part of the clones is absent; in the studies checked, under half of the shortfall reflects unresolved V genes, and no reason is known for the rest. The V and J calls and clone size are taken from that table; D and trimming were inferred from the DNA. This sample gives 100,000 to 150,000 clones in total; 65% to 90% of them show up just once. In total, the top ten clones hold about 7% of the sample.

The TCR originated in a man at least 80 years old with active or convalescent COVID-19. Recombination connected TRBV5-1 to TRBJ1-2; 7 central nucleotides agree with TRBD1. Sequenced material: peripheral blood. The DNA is TGCGCCAGCAGCTTGGACGGGGACAGTATAGGCTACACCTTC. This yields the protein CASSLDGDSIGYTF. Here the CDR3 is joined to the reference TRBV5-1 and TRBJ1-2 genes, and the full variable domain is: KAGVTQTPRYLIKTRGQQVTLSCSPISGHRSVSWYQQTPGQGLQFLFEYFSETQRNKGNFPGRFSGRQFSNSRSEMNVSTLELGDSALYLCASSLDGDSIGYTFGSGTRLTVV.